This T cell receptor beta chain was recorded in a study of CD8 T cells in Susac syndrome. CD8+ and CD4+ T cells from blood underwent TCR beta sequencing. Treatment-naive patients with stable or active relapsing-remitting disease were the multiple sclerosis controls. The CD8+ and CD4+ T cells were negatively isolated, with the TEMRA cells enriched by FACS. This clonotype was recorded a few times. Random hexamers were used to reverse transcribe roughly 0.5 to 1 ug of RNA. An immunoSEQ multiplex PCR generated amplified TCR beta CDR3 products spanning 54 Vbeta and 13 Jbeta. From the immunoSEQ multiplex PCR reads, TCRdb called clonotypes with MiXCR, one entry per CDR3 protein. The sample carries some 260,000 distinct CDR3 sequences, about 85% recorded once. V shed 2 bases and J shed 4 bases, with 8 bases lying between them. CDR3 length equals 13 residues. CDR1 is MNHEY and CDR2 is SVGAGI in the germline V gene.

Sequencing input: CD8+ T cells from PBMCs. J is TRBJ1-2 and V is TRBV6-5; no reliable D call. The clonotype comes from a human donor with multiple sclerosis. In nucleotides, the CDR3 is TGTGCCAGCAGTTACCCCGGGAGCTATGGCTACACCTTC. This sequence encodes CASSYPGSYGYTF.